The source of this T cell receptor (beta chain) is a study of cytomegalovirus exposure and HLA in healthy donors. Worth noting for this clone: Antigen specificity is unknown.

Study observations and caveats: Based on reports, TCR beta sequences accurately predicted HLA-A and HLA-B alleles for most subjects.

The CDR3 runs to 15 residues. The V gene's germline CDR1 is MNHEY and CDR2 SMNVEV (reference sequence). V dropped 5 bases and J dropped 4; count of bases not matched to a gene: 10. A multiplex PCR was run with 60 Vbeta primers and 13 Jbeta primers. How the authors handled the data: As a later analysis found, there were 80 million or so unique TCR beta chains, of which roughly 11 million were shared. The table came from immunoSEQ multiplex PCR; TCRdb's copy has only in-frame clones and leaves some out. That table gives V, J and clone size, and the DNA gave D and trimming. The profile covers around 36,000 clones, with approximately 90% appearing a single time and approximately 10% taken by the ten largest.

The chain combines TRBV27 with TRBJ2-5; 7 bases fit TRBD1. The source of this sequence is a woman aged 40 to 50 in good health and CMV-seropositive. Specimen: PBMCs. The CDR3 nucleotides read TGTGCCAGCAGTCGCACAGGGGTGGGTGGAGAGACCCAGTACTTC. This codes for CASSRTGVGGETQYF.